The rows below give T cell receptor beta chains drawn from one sample of a study of blood T cell repertoires in COVID-19. Method: immunoSEQ multiplex PCR; TCRdb's copy keeps in-frame clones and lacks some. The data hold approximately 300,000 clones, with more than 75% observed a single time. Sequencing input: peripheral blood. These receptors came from a woman between 50 and 59 years old with acute or convalescent COVID-19. CDR3s include the opening cysteine and the closing phenylalanine or tryptophan. The D gene is left open where the match is weak. Some rows mark clone size as missing; the rest say once, few, many or name a class of expanded clone.

j_gene: TRBJ1-1; d_gene: NA; v_gene: TRBV7-9; len: 12; abundance: NA; CDR3nt: TGTGCCAGCAGCTTCAGGTGGACTGAAGCTTTCTTT; CDR3aa: CASSFRWTEAFF
j_gene: TRBJ2-2; d_gene: NA; v_gene: TRBV10-3; len: 14; abundance: NA; CDR3nt: TGTGCCATGAACAGAGGGGGAAACACCGGGGAGCTGTTTTTT; CDR3aa: CAMNRGGNTGELFF
j_gene: TRBJ1-2; d_gene: NA; v_gene: TRBV18; len: 13; abundance: NA; CDR3nt: TGTGCCAGCTCAGTTCCCGGGACATATGGCTACACCTTC; CDR3aa: CASSVPGTYGYTF
j_gene: TRBJ1-2; d_gene: NA; v_gene: TRBV19; len: 14; abundance: NA; CDR3nt: TGTGCCAGTAGTTGGACAGCCGAAGACTATGGCTACACCTTC; CDR3aa: CASSWTAEDYGYTF
j_gene: TRBJ1-4; d_gene: NA; v_gene: TRBV29-1; len: 14; abundance: NA; CDR3nt: TGCAGCGTTACATTGGCAGGGGCAACTGAAAAACTGTTTTTT; CDR3aa: CSVTLAGATEKLFF
j_gene: TRBJ1-2; d_gene: NA; v_gene: TRBV5-4; len: 14; abundance: NA; CDR3nt: TGTGCCAGCAGCTTGCCTGGTAGTGGCTATGGCTACACCTTC; CDR3aa: CASSLPGSGYGYTF
j_gene: TRBJ1-5; d_gene: NA; v_gene: TRBV2; len: 15; abundance: few; CDR3nt: TGTGCCAGCTCCTCCCTAGGGCAGGGTGATCAGCCCCAGCATTTT; CDR3aa: CASSSLGQGDQPQHF
j_gene: TRBJ2-5; d_gene: NA; v_gene: TRBV12-3/TRBV12-4; len: 12; abundance: NA; CDR3nt: TGTGCCAGCAGCCGTAATCTGGAGACCCAGTACTTC; CDR3aa: CASSRNLETQYF
j_gene: TRBJ1-5; d_gene: NA; v_gene: TRBV5-1; len: 14; abundance: NA; CDR3nt: TGCGCCAGCAGCTTAGGACAGCCAGATCAGCCCCAGCATTTT; CDR3aa: CASSLGQPDQPQHF
j_gene: TRBJ2-5; d_gene: NA; v_gene: TRBV7-3; len: 13; abundance: NA; CDR3nt: TGTGCCAGCAGTTTGCTAGCACAAGAGACCCAGTACTTC; CDR3aa: CASSLLAQETQYF
j_gene: TRBJ2-7; d_gene: TRBD2; v_gene: TRBV7-9; len: 15; abundance: NA; CDR3nt: TGTGCCAGCAGCTTAGGGACTAGCGGTATCGACGAGCAGTACTTC; CDR3aa: CASSLGTSGIDEQYF
j_gene: TRBJ2-6; d_gene: NA; v_gene: TRBV10-3; len: 15; abundance: NA; CDR3nt: TGTGCCATCAGTGAGGGAGGGGTAGGGGCCAACGTCCTGACTTTC; CDR3aa: CAISEGGVGANVLTF
j_gene: TRBJ2-1; d_gene: TRBD2; v_gene: TRBV28; len: 18; abundance: NA; CDR3nt: TGTGCCAGCAGTTTACGATCTTGGCTAGCGGTAACAAACAATGAGCAGTTCTTC; CDR3aa: CASSLRSWLAVTNNEQFF
j_gene: TRBJ2-4; d_gene: NA; v_gene: TRBV28; len: 16; abundance: NA; CDR3nt: TGTGCCAGCAGTTTATGGTCGGGCGGGTGGGGAAACATTCAGTACTTC; CDR3aa: CASSLWSGGWGNIQYF
j_gene: TRBJ1-5; d_gene: NA; v_gene: TRBV5-1; len: 15; abundance: NA; CDR3nt: TGCGCCAGCAGCTTAACAGGGATGAGCAATCAGCCCCAGCATTTT; CDR3aa: CASSLTGMSNQPQHF
j_gene: TRBJ1-1; d_gene: NA; v_gene: TRBV6-5; len: 14; abundance: NA; CDR3nt: TGTGCCAGCAGTTACTCGGGGGGAAACACTGAAGCTTTCTTT; CDR3aa: CASSYSGGNTEAFF
j_gene: TRBJ1-6; d_gene: NA; v_gene: TRBV6-5; len: 14; abundance: NA; CDR3nt: TGTGCCAGCAATCAGGTCGGGGGTAATTCACCCCTCCACTTT; CDR3aa: CASNQVGGNSPLHF
j_gene: TRBJ2-7; d_gene: NA; v_gene: TRBV2; len: 14; abundance: NA; CDR3nt: TGCGCCAGCAGTCGTAGCGAGAGTGTGGGCGAGCAGTACTTC; CDR3aa: CASSRSESVGEQYF
j_gene: TRBJ1-3; d_gene: NA; v_gene: TRBV29-1; len: 15; abundance: NA; CDR3nt: TGCAGCGTTGAAGATGGCCGGACACTGGGAAACACCATATATTTT; CDR3aa: CSVEDGRTLGNTIYF
j_gene: TRBJ1-3; d_gene: NA; v_gene: TRBV6-6; len: 15; abundance: NA; CDR3nt: TGTGCCAGCAGTTTTGACCACAGTCCTGGAAACACCATATATTTT; CDR3aa: CASSFDHSPGNTIYF
j_gene: TRBJ1-6; d_gene: TRBD1; v_gene: TRBV25-1; len: 14; abundance: NA; CDR3nt: TGTGCCAGCTCCGGGACAGGGCGTAATTCACCCCTCCACTTT; CDR3aa: CASSGTGRNSPLHF
j_gene: TRBJ1-5; d_gene: TRBD1; v_gene: TRBV28; len: 18; abundance: NA; CDR3nt: TGTGCCAGCAGAGGACAGGGGGCGAAAGGAAGGGGCAATCAGCCCCAGCATTTT; CDR3aa: CASRGQGAKGRGNQPQHF
j_gene: TRBJ2-7; d_gene: TRBD2; v_gene: TRBV28; len: 14; abundance: NA; CDR3nt: TGTGCCAGCAGTCTAGCGGGAGGGACCTACGAGCAGTACTTC; CDR3aa: CASSLAGGTYEQYF
j_gene: TRBJ2-7; d_gene: TRBD2; v_gene: TRBV20-1; len: 14; abundance: once; CDR3nt: TGCAGTGCTAGTTCGGGACTAGCTCCCAACGAGCAGTACTTC; CDR3aa: CSASSGLAPNEQYF
j_gene: TRBJ1-1; d_gene: NA; v_gene: TRBV28; len: 16; abundance: NA; CDR3nt: TGTGCCAGCAGTATCTTAGACAGTGCTATGGACACTGAAGCTTTCTTT; CDR3aa: CASSILDSAMDTEAFF
j_gene: TRBJ1-2; d_gene: NA; v_gene: TRBV16; len: 14; abundance: NA; CDR3nt: TGTGCCAGCAGCCAATTTTCCGGGATGAGTGGCTACACCTTC; CDR3aa: CASSQFSGMSGYTF
j_gene: TRBJ1-6; d_gene: NA; v_gene: TRBV5-1; len: 13; abundance: NA; CDR3nt: TGCGCCAGCAAGGAAAGACAAGATTCACCCCTCCACTTT; CDR3aa: CASKERQDSPLHF
j_gene: TRBJ1-5; d_gene: NA; v_gene: TRBV6-1; len: 11; abundance: NA; CDR3nt: TGTGCCAGCAGTGAAGGGTGGGCGCAGCATTTT; CDR3aa: CASSEGWAQHF
j_gene: TRBJ2-6; d_gene: TRBD1; v_gene: TRBV27; len: 16; abundance: NA; CDR3nt: TGTGCCAGCAGCTTCCAGGGGGCGTCAGGGGCCAACGTCCTGACTTTC; CDR3aa: CASSFQGASGANVLTF
j_gene: TRBJ2-1; d_gene: TRBD2; v_gene: TRBV18; len: 15; abundance: NA; CDR3nt: TGTGCCAGCTCACCGACGGGGGGTAGGGGCAATGAGCAGTTCTTC; CDR3aa: CASSPTGGRGNEQFF
j_gene: TRBJ2-1; d_gene: TRBD2; v_gene: TRBV30; len: 15; abundance: NA; CDR3nt: TGTGCCTGGAGTACCCATAGCGGGAGGGCCAGTGAGCAGTTCTTC; CDR3aa: CAWSTHSGRASEQFF
j_gene: TRBJ1-5; d_gene: NA; v_gene: TRBV6-2/TRBV6-3; len: 14; abundance: NA; CDR3nt: TGTGCCAGCAGTCCCGACAGTTCCAATCAGCCCCAGCATTTT; CDR3aa: CASSPDSSNQPQHF
j_gene: TRBJ1-1; d_gene: NA; v_gene: TRBV10-3; len: 14; abundance: NA; CDR3nt: TGTGCCATCAGTGGATGGGCGAAGGACACTGAAGCTTTCTTT; CDR3aa: CAISGWAKDTEAFF
j_gene: TRBJ2-7; d_gene: TRBD2; v_gene: TRBV5-1; len: 15; abundance: NA; CDR3nt: TGCGCCAGCAGCTCACGGACTAGCGGGAGTTACGAGCAGTACTTC; CDR3aa: CASSSRTSGSYEQYF
j_gene: TRBJ1-5; d_gene: NA; v_gene: TRBV28; len: 15; abundance: NA; CDR3nt: TGTGCCAGCACCACTCGGGGGGACGGCAATCAGCCCCAGCATTTT; CDR3aa: CASTTRGDGNQPQHF
j_gene: TRBJ2-7; d_gene: TRBD1; v_gene: TRBV5-1; len: 14; abundance: NA; CDR3nt: TGCGCCAGCAGCGAGACAGGGTTGGGGTACGAGCAGTACTTC; CDR3aa: CASSETGLGYEQYF
j_gene: TRBJ1-3; d_gene: TRBD1; v_gene: TRBV28; len: 16; abundance: NA; CDR3nt: TGTGCCAGCAGCACCACTGGGACAGGGGGGAAAGGCACCATATATTTT; CDR3aa: CASSTTGTGGKGTIYF
j_gene: TRBJ2-3; d_gene: TRBD2; v_gene: TRBV15; len: 17; abundance: NA; CDR3nt: TGTGCCACCAGCAGAGATCCCACCGGGAGGGACACAGATACGCAGTATTTT; CDR3aa: CATSRDPTGRDTDTQYF
j_gene: TRBJ2-7; d_gene: NA; v_gene: TRBV5-1; len: 13; abundance: NA; CDR3nt: TGCGCCAGCAGCTTGGACCCTACCTACGAGCAGTACTTC; CDR3aa: CASSLDPTYEQYF
j_gene: TRBJ2-1; d_gene: TRBD2; v_gene: TRBV18; len: 15; abundance: NA; CDR3nt: TGTGCCAGCTCACCTCAGCGGGAAAGTTACAATGAGCAGTTCTTC; CDR3aa: CASSPQRESYNEQFF